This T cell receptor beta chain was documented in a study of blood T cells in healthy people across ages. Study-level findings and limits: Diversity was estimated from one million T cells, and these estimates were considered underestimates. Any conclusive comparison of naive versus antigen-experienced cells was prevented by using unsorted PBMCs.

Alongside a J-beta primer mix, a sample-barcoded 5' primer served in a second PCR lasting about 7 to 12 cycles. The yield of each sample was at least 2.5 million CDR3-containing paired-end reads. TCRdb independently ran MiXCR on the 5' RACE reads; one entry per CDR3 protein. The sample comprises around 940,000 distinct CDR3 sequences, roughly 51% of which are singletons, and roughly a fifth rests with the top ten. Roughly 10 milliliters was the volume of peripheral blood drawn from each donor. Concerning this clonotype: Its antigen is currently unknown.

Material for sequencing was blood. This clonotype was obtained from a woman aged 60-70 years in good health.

CDR3 amino acids: CASSERGSYNEQYF. The DNA of the CDR3 is TGCGCCAGCAGCGAAAGAGGCTCCTACAATGAGCAGTACTTC. J is TRBJ2-1 and V is TRBV5-1; D remains ambiguous. The DNA end is more similar to TRBJ2-7, so the J call may be wrong. CDR1 is SGHRS and CDR2 is YFSETQ in the germline V gene. The length of the CDR3 is 14 residues.